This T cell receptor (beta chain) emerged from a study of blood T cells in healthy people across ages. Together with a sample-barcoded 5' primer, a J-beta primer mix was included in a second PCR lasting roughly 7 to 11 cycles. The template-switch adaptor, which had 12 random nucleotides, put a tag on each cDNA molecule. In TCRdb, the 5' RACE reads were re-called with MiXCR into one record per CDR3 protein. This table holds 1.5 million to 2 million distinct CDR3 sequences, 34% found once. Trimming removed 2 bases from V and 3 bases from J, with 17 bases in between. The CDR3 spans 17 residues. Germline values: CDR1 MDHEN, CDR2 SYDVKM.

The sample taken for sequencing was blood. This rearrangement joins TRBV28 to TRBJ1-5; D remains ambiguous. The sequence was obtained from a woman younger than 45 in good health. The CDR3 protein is CASSLTEGNPSNQPQHF. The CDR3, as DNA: TGTGCCAGCAGTTTAACGGAGGGCAACCCTTCCAATCAGCCCCAGCATTTT. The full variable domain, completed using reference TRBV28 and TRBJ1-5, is DVKVTQSSRYLVKRTGEKVFLECVQDMDHENMFWYRQDPGLGLRLIYFSYDVKMKEKGDIPEGYSVSREKKERFSLILESASTNQTSMYLCASSLTEGNPSNQPQHFGDGTRLSIL.